This record covers a single T cell receptor beta chain. This clonotype was observed a handful of times. Its antigen remains unidentified. No base-level quality is on record; no much larger clone is a single base apart. The library came from 5' RACE. TCRdb names Illumina HiSeq 2500 as the instrument used. The second PCR ran for roughly 6 to 11 cycles and used a J-beta primer mix along with a sample-barcoded 5' primer. A template-switch 5' adaptor carrying 12 random nucleotides introduced a unique molecular identifier onto each TCR beta cDNA molecule. At least 2.5 million CDR3-containing paired-end reads were obtained from each sample. First-strand cDNA was synthesized from all RNA with the Mint cDNA synthesis kit, primed by a TRBC-specific oligonucleotide. Following uracil-DNA glycosylase treatment, all cDNA underwent a first 18-cycle PCR with the universal primers M1SS and BC2_uni_R. Regarding the original processing steps: For normalization, 1 million high-quality reads were randomly selected from each sample, with every read carrying a distinct molecular identifier. Reads with shared molecular identifiers were discarded instead of being binned into consensus sequences. MiTCR, set to a Q25 quality threshold and the strictest error-elimination algorithm, was used for CDR3 identification, clonotype clustering and error correction. A nonparametric unseen species model with Euler transformation was used to estimate lower-bound total TCR beta diversity. The raw public reads went through TCRdb reprocessing: fastp at Q25, MiXCR clone calling, in-frame beta chains kept. Rows with a matching CDR3 protein are joined into one entry that keeps the most common DNA and genes. The V and J calls come from TCRdb's annotation, not from the publication. The sample table contains 1.5 million to 2 million distinct CDR3 sequences; only one count was recorded for roughly 32% of them. The ten top clones hold about 11% of the sample.

Systemically healthy Caucasian individuals from Russia, approximately 39 in total and aged about 6 to 90 years, were included as donors. Each donor gave approximately 10 milliliters of peripheral blood, collected into EDTA-treated Vacutainer tubes. PBMCs were isolated by Ficoll-Paque density-gradient centrifugation, with at least 6 million obtained per sample. Trizol reagent was used to extract total RNA from PBMCs, with at least 6 micrograms per sample. The percentages of naive CD45RAhigh/CD27high T cells were determined by flow cytometry on a PBMC aliquot from every donor. These data belong to a study of blood T cells in healthy people across ages (dated by TCRdb to the mid-2010s). About the full investigation: Template switching captured roughly one uniquely barcoded TCR beta cDNA molecule per two T cells in model experiments. Four age groups were formed from the donors: young (average approximately 15 years), middle-aged (approximately 40), aged (62) and long-lived (more than 75). To avoid experimental bias, donors of different ages were distributed randomly across sequencing lanes. The study measured age-related changes in TCR beta repertoire diversity using deep sequencing normalized with unique cDNA molecular identifiers. For two donors (one aged 18 to 30 and one aged 80 or older), the study analyzed two additional independent replicas of 1 million unique cDNA reads from the same blood draw.

CDR1 is given as MNHEY and CDR2 as SVGAGI, both from the germline V gene. Relative to germline, V is 6 bases shorter and J is 6 bases shorter, with 22 bases between their ends. Reading from cysteine to phenylalanine, the CDR3 counts 16 amino acids. CDR3 DNA is the only sequence kept; it has 48 bases, read in frame from the first base. On the study overall, not on this receptor specifically: The long-lived group showed more naive CD4+ T cells, fewer expanded clones and increased TCR diversity than the aged group, suggesting age selection. Because profiling used bulk unsorted PBMCs, naive and antigen-experienced compartments could not be compared conclusively. Because the CMV infection status of the donors was unknown, age-related changes in expanded clonotypes may potentially have been confounded. The percentage of naive T cells measured by flow cytometry correlated strongly with observed TCR beta diversity. Estimates of total diversity based on one million sequenced T cells were considered lower bounds and underestimates. Observed TCR beta diversity per million T cells fell roughly linearly with age, and a significant reduction was already apparent by age roughly 40.

This receptor was obtained from a woman aged 25 to 39 in good health. This chain joins TRBV6-5 to TRBJ2-3, with a tentative D gene TRBD1 over 6 matching bases. The specimen was blood. The bases are TGTGCCAGCAGCCCCACAGGGATCTCTATGGGGGATACGCAGTATTTT. Translated, it gives CASSPTGISMGDTQYF.